This TCR beta chain derives from a study of cytomegalovirus exposure and HLA in healthy donors. The repertoire was sequenced with immunoSEQ multiplex PCR; TCRdb's copy has only in-frame clones and lacks some. The table lists about 170,000 clones, about 96% of them singletons. Study results and limitations: In vitro experiments confirmed that a few CMV-associated chains were specific for CMV antigens. Diagnosis of cytomegalovirus status made by the classifier reportedly showed high specificity and sensitivity.

Regarding this clone: As yet, its antigen is unknown. In the same sample, other DNA sequences code for this CDR3.

The origin of this receptor is a woman under 30 in good health and CMV-seronegative. Specimen: PBMCs.

As DNA, the CDR3 is TGTGCCAGCAGCTTAACGGGGGGGGACACTGAAGCTTTCTTT. This sequence encodes CASSLTGGDTEAFF. The gene calls are TRBV7-3 and TRBJ1-1; perhaps TRBD1 as D (5 bases). V lost 0 bases to trimming and J lost 3 bases, with 8 bases between them. This CDR3 has 14 amino acids. Germline V gene sequence: CDR1 SGHTA, CDR2 FQGTGA.